Shown below are 17 T cell receptor beta chains from a single sample sequenced in a study of vaccination and CD4 T cells after COVID-19. TCRdb passed the PCR reads through MiXCR, listing each CDR3 protein once. This sample has approximately 23,000 distinct CDR3 sequences, with about 54% found just once. The starting material was CD4+ T cells from blood, obtained before SARS-CoV-2 vaccination. The receptor set was obtained from a human donor who had recovered from COVID-19.

V is TRBV7-8 and J is TRBJ1-1, with 7 positions matching TRBD1. CDR3 length: 18 amino acids. From germline, CDR1 is SGHVS and CDR2 FQNEAQ. Losses at the gene ends were 5 bases for V and 0 bases for J; bases not matched to a gene: 15. In nucleotides, the CDR3 is TGTGCCAGCAGCCTTCGTCGGCGCAGGGGGTCTGTGAACACTGAAGCTTTCTTT. This sequence encodes CASSLRRRRGSVNTEAFF.

This sequence joins TRBV19 and TRBJ2-7, with D perhaps matching TRBD2 (6 bases). Per the germline V gene, CDR1 is LNHDA and CDR2 is SQIVND (reference sequence). This CDR3 comprises 14 residues. The V and J ends lost 10 bases and 0 bases respectively, with 16 bases between them. For the CDR3, the DNA is TGTGCCACTGCGGTCGGCGGGATCTCCTACGAGCAGTACTTC. Residues: CATAVGGISYEQYF.

A single count supports this clonotype. This chain uses TRBV6-5 with TRBJ2-3; D is unclear. Germline CDR1 and CDR2: MNHEY and SVGAGI. This CDR3 comprises 14 residues. Trimming cost V 0 bases and J 3 bases, with 7 bases left between them. The CDR3 here is CASSYSPSTDTQYF. CDR3 DNA sequence: TGTGCCAGCAGTTACTCGCCCTCAACAGATACGCAGTATTTT.

This clonotype was detected only a few times. V and J are TRBV15 and TRBJ1-3; D unclear. This CDR3 is 16 amino acids long. Looked up from germline, CDR1 is LNHNV and CDR2 is YYDKDF (reference sequence). V shed 0 bases and J shed 4 bases, with 13 bases lying between them. The DNA of the CDR3 is TGTGCCACCAGCAGAGATCTGATGACGGGGGGAAACACCATATATTTT. Translated, it gives CATSRDLMTGGNTIYF.

The rearrangement uses TRBV24-1 and TRBJ2-1, with 12 bases that match TRBD2. Germline CDR1 reads KGHDR; CDR2 reads SFDVKD. J was trimmed by 15 bases and V by 4 bases; bases with no gene match: 6. The CDR3 length is 13 residues. The CDR3 sequence: CATSDLTSGRTFF. CDR3 sequence (DNA): TGTGCCACCAGTGACCTGACTAGCGGGAGAACGTTCTTC.

This clonotype was seen a few times. The rearrangement joins TRBV7-6 to TRBJ2-7, with 12 bases identical to TRBD2. The CDR3 extends over 15 amino acids. J was trimmed by 1 base and V by 6 bases; bases with no gene match: 4. Germline assignment: CDR1 SGHVS and CDR2 FNYEAQ. The chain's CDR3 is CASRRGTSGSYEQYF. CDR3 DNA: TGTGCCAGCAGACGAGGGACTAGCGGGTCCTACGAGCAGTACTTC.

This clonotype turned up a few times. The V gene is TRBV27, the J gene TRBJ2-5; 10 bases are a match to TRBD2. Losses at the gene ends were 5 bases for V and 4 bases for J; bases not matched to a gene: 10. Germline values: CDR1 MNHEY, CDR2 SMNVEV (reference sequence). The CDR3 is 16 residues long. The CDR3 DNA sequence: TGTGCCAGCAGTAGGCGACTAGCGGGTGTAGCAGAGACCCAGTACTTC. Translation gives CASSRRLAGVAETQYF.

The rearrangement uses TRBV7-9 and TRBJ2-7; 8 bases are shared with TRBD1. Germline trimming cut 5 bases from V and 0 bases from J; bases unmatched to any gene: 9. The CDR3 covers 16 residues. Germline CDR1 is SEHNR and CDR2 is FQNEAQ (reference sequence). DNA for the CDR3: TGTGCCAGCAGCACAGGGGGTGGGGGGAGCTCCTACGAGCAGTACTTC. This gives the protein CASSTGGGGSSYEQYF.

CDR3 DNA: TGTGCCAGCAGCTACATAACAGGGATTGCCGGGGAGCTGTTTTTT. It is translated as CASSYITGIAGELFF. The rearrangement links TRBV7-2 to TRBJ2-2; D is possibly TRBD1 (6 bases). CDR1 is SGHTA, CDR2 FQGNSA, per germline. The length of the CDR3 is 15 residues. Trimming left V 4 bases short and J 6 bases short, with 15 bases between.

V is TRBV6-2 or TRBV6-3 and J is TRBJ2-1; D is unclear. The CDR3 spans 14 residues. CDR1 and CDR2 from the germline V gene are MNHEY and SVGEGT. The V gene lost 6 bases and the J gene lost 2 bases, with 11 bases spanning the gap. CDR3 DNA sequence: TGTGCCAGCAGCCGGACGAATACCTACAATGAGCAGTTCTTC. Protein sequence: CASSRTNTYNEQFF.

The count of this clonotype is one. V usage is TRBV20-1 and J usage is TRBJ2-1, with 7 bases aligning to TRBD2. Germline V gene data show CDR1 as DFQATT and CDR2 as SNEGSKA (reference sequence). The CDR3 contains 12 residues. The CDR3 here is CSVAGGSYEQFF. CDR3 DNA: TGCAGCGTCGCAGGCGGGAGTTATGAGCAGTTCTTC.

The CDR3 loop is CSASRQGMGTDTQYF. In DNA, the CDR3 is TGCAGTGCTAGTCGGCAGGGTATGGGCACAGATACGCAGTATTTT. The gene calls are TRBV20-1 and TRBJ2-3; the D gene is possibly TRBD1 (5 bases). The CDR3 consists of 15 residues. The germline V and J ends were trimmed by 3 bases and 1 base, with 14 bases remaining between them. CDR1 and CDR2 (germline): DFQATT, SNEGSKA (reference sequence).

This chain links TRBV20-1 with TRBJ2-5; TRBD2 aligns across 10 bases. V was clipped by 1 base and J by 3 bases; unmatched bases: 5. Germline V gene sequence: CDR1 DFQATT, CDR2 SNEGSKA (reference sequence). CDR3 length: 15 amino acids. The CDR3 region is CSARAPSGSKETQYF. The DNA of the CDR3 is TGCAGTGCTAGAGCTCCTAGCGGGAGCAAAGAGACCCAGTACTTC.

The rearrangement uses TRBV20-1 and TRBJ2-5; TRBD1 is a possible D gene (6 bases). This CDR3 region has 12 residues. Trimming cost V 1 base and J 7 bases, with 10 bases left between them. In germline, CDR1 is DFQATT, CDR2 SNEGSKA (reference sequence). The CDR3 spells CSARVLGGTQYF. CDR3 nucleotides: TGCAGTGCTAGAGTTTTAGGGGGGACCCAGTACTTC.

The chain carries TRBV18 and TRBJ1-5, with D unresolved. The CDR3 covers 16 residues. V lost 3 bases and J lost 2, with 14 bases in between. Per germline, CDR1 KGHSH and CDR2 LQKENI. The CDR3 coding sequence is TGTGCCAGCTCACCCGCGACATTGCGGGGCAATCAGCCCCAGCATTTT. Its protein is CASSPATLRGNQPQHF.

The chain is built from TRBV6-1 and TRBJ2-7; D might be TRBD2 (6 bases). Germline assignment: CDR1 MNHNS and CDR2 SASEGT. CDR3 length equals 13 residues. V shed 7 bases and J shed 7 bases, with 17 bases lying between them. CDR3 loop: CASTDDGGIEQYF. In DNA, the CDR3 is TGTGCCAGCACGGATGACGGGGGAATTGAGCAGTACTTC.

V is TRBV2 and J is TRBJ1-6; 7 bases are shared with TRBD1. The CDR3 contains 15 residues. In germline, CDR1 is SNHLY, CDR2 FYNNEI. After removal of 6 bases from V and 7 bases from J, the junction contained 9 bases not matched to a gene. The CDR3 nucleotides are TGTGCCAGCAGCCCCCAGGGGGTGACAAATTCACCCCTCCACTTT. As protein: CASSPQGVTNSPLHF.